Each of the 30 T cell receptor beta chains below was sequenced from the same sample in a study of blood T cell repertoires in COVID-19. Produced via immunoSEQ multiplex PCR; TCRdb's table is partial and in-frame only. The table lists approximately 85,000 clones, 80% to 95% of them singletons. Material for sequencing was peripheral blood. The receptors come from a woman aged 55-75 years with active COVID-19.

J is TRBJ1-3 and V is TRBV6-1; no firm D call. Germline-derived CDR1 and CDR2 are MNHNS and SASEGT. The CDR3 spans 16 residues. Trimming took off 0 bases at V and 0 bases at J, with 9 bases between the two ends. The CDR3 DNA reads as TGTGCCAGCAGTGAAGCGCACAGAGCCTCTGGAAACACCATATATTTT. It specifies CASSEAHRASGNTIYF.

The chain couples TRBV5-8 to TRBJ2-1, with 16 bases aligning to TRBD2. V lost 3 bases to trimming and J lost 8 bases; unmatched junction nucleotides: 5. Germline V gene sequence: CDR1 SGHTS, CDR2 YDEGEE. The CDR3 covers 16 residues. DNA of the CDR3: TGTGCCAGCAGCTCGGGACTAGCGGGGGGGCTGGATGAGCAGTTCTTC. As protein: CASSSGLAGGLDEQFF.

The gene calls are TRBV10-3 and TRBJ2-3; 9 bases are shared with TRBD2. Germline assignment: CDR1 ENHRY and CDR2 SYGVKD. CDR3 length: 16 amino acids. V lost 4 bases and J lost 2; bases outside the gene matches: 7. CDR3 protein: CAISGLAGALTDTQYF. DNA for the CDR3: TGTGCCATCAGTGGTTTAGCGGGAGCGCTCACAGATACGCAGTATTTT.

This clone was counted a single time. J is TRBJ2-3 and V is TRBV29-1, with 9 bases lining up with TRBD1. The CDR3 runs 14 residues. V dropped 0 bases and J dropped 5; count of bases not matched to a gene: 3. Looked up from germline, CDR1 is SQVTM and CDR2 is ANQGSEA. The chain's CDR3 is CSVEEGQGGDTQYF. The CDR3 coding sequence is TGCAGCGTTGAAGAGGGACAGGGTGGAGATACGCAGTATTTT.

The gene calls are TRBV4-3 and TRBJ2-3, with unresolved D. CDR1 and CDR2 from the germline V gene are LGHNA and YSLEER. V lost 0 bases, J lost 7 bases, and 17 bases lay in between. The CDR3 is made up of 16 amino acids. The CDR3 region has the DNA TGCGCCAGCAGCCAAGAATGGTCTCAGGCTCATAATACGCAGTATTTT. Translating gives CASSQEWSQAHNTQYF.

The rearrangement uses TRBV24-1 and TRBJ2-1, with 10 positions matching TRBD2. V shed 3 bases, J shed 4 bases, and the junction held 20 bases outside the gene matches. This CDR3 region has 21 residues. Looked up from germline, CDR1 is KGHDR and CDR2 is SFDVKD. The CDR3 loop is CATSDPSPGAGGPPGYNEQFF. In DNA form, the CDR3 reads TGTGCCACCAGTGATCCATCCCCCGGAGCGGGAGGGCCCCCCGGTTACAATGAGCAGTTCTTC.

The V and J genes are TRBV11-3 and TRBJ2-7, with D tentatively TRBD1 (6 bases). The CDR3 runs to 18 residues. V was trimmed by 1 base and J by 5 bases, leaving 24 bases between them. Germline loops: CDR1 SGHNT, CDR2 YENEEA. The CDR3 loop is CASSLGIRGMIYPDEQYF. The CDR3 bases are TGTGCCAGCAGCTTAGGTATCAGGGGAATGATTTATCCTGACGAGCAGTACTTC.

V and J are TRBV18 and TRBJ1-2, with TRBD1 matching over 7 bases. This CDR3 comprises 16 residues. Per germline, CDR1 KGHSH and CDR2 LQKENI. V lost 1 base to trimming and J lost 2 bases; unmatched junction nucleotides: 7. For the CDR3, the DNA is TGTGCCAGCTCACCACAGGGACAGACCCTCAACTATGGCTACACCTTC. Amino acid sequence: CASSPQGQTLNYGYTF.

The rearrangement joins TRBV5-4 to TRBJ2-3; 8 bases agree with TRBD1. The CDR3 spans 17 residues. CDR1 is SGHNT, CDR2 YYREEE, per germline (reference sequence). The J segment lost 1 base and the V segment lost 1 base, leaving 8 bases of the junction unmatched. CDR3 sequence reads: CASSLLVGQGGTDTQYF. The DNA of the CDR3 is TGTGCCAGCAGCTTGCTAGTTGGACAGGGCGGCACAGATACGCAGTATTTT.

Concerning this clone itself: The CDR3 ends on some other residue instead of the conserved phenylalanine or tryptophan, so this is likely a read error. The DNA is omitted, as the CDR3 cannot be located on it reliably, and the CDR3 follows TCRdb's listing. The V and J genes are TRBV28 and TRBJ2-3; the table's TRBD2 call for D was not verified on the DNA. Germline V gene data show CDR1 as MDHEN and CDR2 as SYDVKM. Ends included, the CDR3 has 12 residues. The CDR3 sequence is CASSLSGGRWVY.

The chain recombines TRBV6-6 with TRBJ1-2, with TRBD1 as a possible D gene (6 bases). The CDR3 has 15 amino acids. CDR1 is MNHNY, CDR2 SVGAGI, per germline (reference sequence). V gave up 0 bases and J gave up 4 bases, with 12 bases separating them. The CDR3 DNA follows: TGTGCCAGCAGTTACTCCGCAGGGGTTCCCTATGGCTACACCTTC. Translation gives CASSYSAGVPYGYTF.

On this clone itself: The same CDR3 is also encoded by other DNA sequences in this sample. The gene calls are TRBV28 and TRBJ1-5, with no clear D. The germline gives CDR1 MDHEN, CDR2 SYDVKM. Trimming took 1 base from V and 5 from J, leaving 3 bases between them. The CDR3 spans 12 residues. CDR3 region: CASSLSDQPQHF. In DNA form, the CDR3 reads TGTGCCAGCAGTTTATCGGATCAGCCCCAGCATTTT. The complete variable domain, with remaining parts taken from reference TRBV28 and TRBJ1-5, reads DVKVTQSSRYLVKRTGEKVFLECVQDMDHENMFWYRQDPGLGLRLIYFSYDVKMKEKGDIPEGYSVSREKKERFSLILESASTNQTSMYLCASSLSDQPQHFGDGTRLSIL.

This rearrangement joins TRBV3-1 (or the pseudogene TRBV3-2) to TRBJ2-5; weak D call: TRBD2 (5 bases). The V end was cut by 1 base, the J end by 6 bases, with 9 bases between. Germline values: CDR1 LGHDT, CDR2 YNNKEL (reference sequence). CDR3 length: 13 residues. The DNA for the CDR3 is TGTGCCAGCAGCCAAGCTAGGACTCAGACCCAGTACTTC. Its protein product is CASSQARTQTQYF.

The V and J genes are TRBV7-9 and TRBJ1-4, with D uncertain. Trimming cost V 5 bases and J 1 base, with 8 bases left between them. Germline CDR1 SEHNR, CDR2 FQNEAQ (reference sequence). The CDR3 spans 14 residues. The CDR3 coding sequence is TGTGCCAGCAGCACCGGCGGAACTAATGAAAAACTGTTTTTT. Translating gives CASSTGGTNEKLFF.

The chain carries TRBV27 and TRBJ1-1; 10 bases agree with TRBD1. The length of the CDR3 is 15 residues. CDR1 is MNHEY and CDR2 is SMNVEV in the germline V gene (reference sequence). V lost 7 bases, J lost 2 bases, and 7 bases stayed unmatched. In DNA form, the CDR3 reads TGTGCCAGCATTTCGAGACAGGGGGCTAACACTGAAGCTTTCTTT. Translating it yields CASISRQGANTEAFF.

The chain is built from TRBV28 and TRBJ2-6, with a weak D call TRBD1 (5 bases). The V and J ends lost 6 bases and 4 bases respectively, with 10 bases between them. This CDR3 has 14 amino acids. CDR1 MDHEN and CDR2 SYDVKM come from the germline V gene. For the CDR3, the DNA is TGTGCCAGCAGCCTGACAGACGGGGCCAACGTCCTGACTTTC. Amino acids: CASSLTDGANVLTF. Based on the CDR3 plus reference TRBV28 and TRBJ2-6, the full variable domain is DVKVTQSSRYLVKRTGEKVFLECVQDMDHENMFWYRQDPGLGLRLIYFSYDVKMKEKGDIPEGYSVSREKKERFSLILESASTNQTSMYLCASSLTDGANVLTFGAGSRLTVL.

This chain's CDR3 is CASSLRQGFSSGNTIYF. The CDR3 DNA reads TGTGCCAGCAGTTTACGACAGGGATTCAGCTCTGGAAACACCATATATTTT. V gene TRBV28 combines with J gene TRBJ1-3; 7 nucleotides align to TRBD1. This CDR3 has 17 amino acids. The J segment lost 0 bases and the V segment lost 2 bases, leaving 7 bases of the junction unmatched. Germline V lookup: CDR1 MDHEN, CDR2 SYDVKM.

The J gene is TRBJ1-1, the V gene TRBV28, with D perhaps TRBD1 (6 bases). V lost 9 bases, J lost 1 base, and 18 bases lay in between. Looked up from germline, CDR1 is MDHEN and CDR2 is SYDVKM. This CDR3 spans 15 amino acids. The CDR3 is CASPQPGQPNTEAFF. CDR3 DNA sequence: TGTGCCAGTCCACAACCCGGACAGCCGAACACTGAAGCTTTCTTT.

The rearrangement uses TRBV10-1 and TRBJ2-5; D ambiguous. The CDR3 is 14 amino acids. The V gene's germline CDR1 is WNHNN and CDR2 SYGVQD (reference sequence). Trimming took 6 bases from V and 4 from J, leaving 15 bases between them. CDR3 loop: CASSPAHQVETQYF. The CDR3 DNA reads TGCGCCAGCAGCCCCGCACACCAAGTAGAGACCCAGTACTTC.

The chain couples TRBV19 to TRBJ2-3; 8 nucleotides agree with TRBD2. J gave up 3 bases and V 8 bases, and 10 bases lay outside the gene matches. The CDR3 totals 15 residues. Germline lookup yields CDR1 LNHDA and CDR2 SQIVND (reference sequence). In DNA, the CDR3 is TGTGCCAGTGGGAGTGGGGGACTAGGGACAGATACGCAGTATTTT. Translation: CASGSGGLGTDTQYF.

V is TRBV27 and J is TRBJ2-7; 8 bases are a match to TRBD2. CDR3 length: 14 residues. Germline V gene lookup returns CDR1 MNHEY and CDR2 SMNVEV (reference sequence). V was pared by 4 bases and J by 2 bases, with 4 bases of the junction left unmatched. The CDR3 DNA follows: TGTGCCAGCAGTTCCGCGGGGGGCACCTACGAGCAGTACTTC. It specifies CASSSAGGTYEQYF.

The rearrangement uses TRBV7-2 and TRBJ1-5, with TRBD1 matching 7 bases. This CDR3 has 17 residues. Germline V gene data show CDR1 as SGHTA and CDR2 as FQGNSA. After removal of 2 bases from V and 2 bases from J, the junction contained 9 bases not matched to a gene. This CDR3 reads CASSLQGTVGGNQPQHF. CDR3 nucleotide sequence: TGTGCCAGCAGCTTACAAGGGACAGTTGGCGGCAATCAGCCCCAGCATTTT.

This chain links TRBV3-1 (or the pseudogene TRBV3-2) with TRBJ2-7, with TRBD1 identical over 9 bases. The CDR3 spans 16 residues. V gave up 1 base and J gave up 6 bases; unmatched junction bases: 10. CDR1 and CDR2 (germline): LGHDT, YNNKEL (reference sequence). Here the CDR3 DNA reads TGTGCCAGCAGCCAAGGACTCCGGGACAGGGTTCCCGAGCAGTACTTC. Translating gives CASSQGLRDRVPEQYF.

This clone was seen only once. The chain employs TRBV7-9 and TRBJ2-7; 9 bases fit TRBD2. The CDR3 sequence is 16 residues long. Germline trimming cut 5 bases from V and 5 bases from J; bases unmatched to any gene: 13. From germline, CDR1 is SEHNR and CDR2 FQNEAQ (reference sequence). The CDR3 bases are TGTGCCAGCAGCACCCGAGGTAGCGGGAGAGGAAACGAGCAGTACTTC. Amino acid sequence: CASSTRGSGRGNEQYF.

The chain uses TRBV4-1 and TRBJ2-1; 13 bases are shared with TRBD2. There are 16 residues in the CDR3. Germline values: CDR1 MGHRA, CDR2 YSYEKL. V lost 6 bases, J lost 2 bases, and 4 bases stayed unmatched. The CDR3 DNA sequence: TGCGCCAGCAGTCAACTAGCGGGAGGGACCTACAATGAGCAGTTCTTC. This sequence encodes CASSQLAGGTYNEQFF.

The gene calls are TRBV10-3 and TRBJ2-7; weak D call: TRBD1 (6 bases). There are 14 residues in the CDR3. Germline values: CDR1 ENHRY, CDR2 SYGVKD. Trimming shortened V by 6 bases and J by 3 bases, and 15 bases separated the two germline ends. CDR3 sequence reads: CAIRTTGPSYEQYF. For the CDR3, the DNA is TGTGCCATCAGGACGACAGGACCAAGCTACGAGCAGTACTTC.

The sample holds a few counts of this clone. The rearrangement uses TRBV28 and TRBJ1-5, with a tentative D call TRBD1 (5 bases). This CDR3 contains 14 residues. V was pared by 6 bases and J by 7 bases, with 16 bases between. In germline, CDR1 is MDHEN, CDR2 SYDVKM. CDR3 sequence (DNA): TGTGCCAGCAGGGCAGGGAGCGGGGTGCAGCCCCAGCATTTT. This encodes CASRAGSGVQPQHF.

The chain carries TRBV10-1 and TRBJ2-7; 10 nucleotides align to TRBD2. The V segment lost 3 bases and the J segment 4 bases; nucleotides outside the gene matches: 6. The CDR3 sequence is 15 residues long. In germline, CDR1 is WNHNN, CDR2 SYGVQD (reference sequence). The CDR3 region has the DNA TGCGCCAGCAGTGACCAGCGGGAGGGATTATACGAGCAGTACTTC. Encoded protein: CASSDQREGLYEQYF.

This rearrangement joins TRBV3-1 (or the pseudogene TRBV3-2) to TRBJ2-7; a weak D match, TRBD1 (6 bases). The V gene lost 1 base and the J gene lost 1 base, with 8 bases spanning the gap. Germline assignment: CDR1 LGHDT and CDR2 YNNKEL (reference sequence). The CDR3 loop spans 14 amino acids. CDR3 region: CASSQGTASYEQYF. The CDR3 nucleotides are TGTGCCAGCAGCCAAGGGACAGCATCCTACGAGCAGTACTTC.

A few counts support this clone. The J gene is TRBJ1-1, the V gene TRBV14; D is uncertain. CDR3 length: 13 residues. V shed 0 bases and J shed 2 bases, with 4 bases lying between them. Germline V gene lookup returns CDR1 SGHDN and CDR2 FVKESK. The CDR3 region is CASSQDYNTEAFF. Written as DNA, the CDR3 is TGTGCCAGCAGCCAAGACTATAACACTGAAGCTTTCTTT.